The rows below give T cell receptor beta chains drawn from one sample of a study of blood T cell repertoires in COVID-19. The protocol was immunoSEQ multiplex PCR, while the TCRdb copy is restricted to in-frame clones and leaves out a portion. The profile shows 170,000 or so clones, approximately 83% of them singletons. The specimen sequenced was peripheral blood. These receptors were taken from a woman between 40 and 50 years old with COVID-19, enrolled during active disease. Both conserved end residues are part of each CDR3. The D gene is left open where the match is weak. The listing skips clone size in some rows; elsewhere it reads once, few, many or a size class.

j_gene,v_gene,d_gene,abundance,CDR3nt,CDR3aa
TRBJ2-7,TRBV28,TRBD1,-,TGTGCCAGCAGTGGGACAGTTAGTTTCTACGAGCAGTACTTC,CASSGTVSFYEQYF
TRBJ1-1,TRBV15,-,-,TGTGCCACCAGCAGCGTCTCGGACACTGAAGCTTTCTTT,CATSSVSDTEAFF
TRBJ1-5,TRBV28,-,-,TGTGCCAGCAGTTCGCGGTTGAGCAATCAGCCCCAGCATTTT,CASSSRLSNQPQHF
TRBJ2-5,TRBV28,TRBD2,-,TGTGCCAGCGAGGAGATAGCGGGAGGGCCACGGGAGACCCAGTACTTC,CASEEIAGGPRETQYF
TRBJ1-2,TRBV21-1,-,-,TGTGCCAGCAGCTTATTAGGCAGGGGGAGATATGTCGTAGGGTGTCGGCGCTATGGCTACACCTTC,CASSLLGRGRYVVGCRRYGYTF
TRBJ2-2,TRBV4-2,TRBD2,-,TGTGCCAGCAGCCCCGGGAGGACTAGCGGGAGTCCCGGGGAGCTGTTTTTT,CASSPGRTSGSPGELFF
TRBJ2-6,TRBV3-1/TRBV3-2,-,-,TGTGCCAGCAGCCTCTTATCTGGGGCCAACGTCCTGACTTTC,CASSLLSGANVLTF
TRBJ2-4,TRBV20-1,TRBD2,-,TGCAGTGCTAGTCCTAGGGTGGGGAGCGGGAGGGCCGTATTAAACATTCAGTACTTC,CSASPRVGSGRAVLNIQYF
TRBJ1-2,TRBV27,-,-,TGTGCCAGCAGTTTTCTCTATGGCTACACCTTC,CASSFLYGYTF
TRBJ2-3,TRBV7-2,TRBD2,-,TGTGCCAGCAGCATGACTAGCGGGATGTCGGCAGATACGCAGTATTTT,CASSMTSGMSADTQYF
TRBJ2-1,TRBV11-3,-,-,TGTGCCAGCAGCTTACGCTCCTACAATGAGCAGTTCTTC,CASSLRSYNEQFF
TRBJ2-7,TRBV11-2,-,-,TGTGCCAGTAGAAGGAGAAACGAGCAGTACTTC,CASRRRNEQYF
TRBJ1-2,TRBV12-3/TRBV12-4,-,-,TGTGCCAGCAGTTTAGAATCGGTCTACACCTTC,CASSLESVYTF
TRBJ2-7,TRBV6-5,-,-,TGTGCCAGCAGCCAAGGGGCATCCTCCTACGAGCAGTACTTC,CASSQGASSYEQYF
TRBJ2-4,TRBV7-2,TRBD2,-,TGTGCCAGCAGCCCCCGGGGAGGGGCAGGCAAAAACATTCAGTACTTC,CASSPRGGAGKNIQYF
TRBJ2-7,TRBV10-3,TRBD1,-,TGTGCCGACCCTAGGGACAGCCCTAACGCACTAATCTACGAGCAGTACTTC,CADPRDSPNALIYEQYF
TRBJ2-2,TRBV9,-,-,TGTGCCAGCAGCGAACCAGGGCCGATCGGGGAGCTGTTTTTT,CASSEPGPIGELFF
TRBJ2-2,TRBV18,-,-,TGTGCCAGCTCCTTCACACAGGGGAACACCGGGGAGCTGTTTTTT,CASSFTQGNTGELFF
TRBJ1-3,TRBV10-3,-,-,TGTGCCATCAGTGAGGGACAGACTGGAAACACCATATATTTT,CAISEGQTGNTIYF
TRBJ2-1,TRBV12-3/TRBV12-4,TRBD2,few,TGTGCCAGCAAACTAGCGGGGGGCGATGAGCAGTTCTTC,CASKLAGGDEQFF
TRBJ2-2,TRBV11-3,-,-,TGTGCCAGCAGCTCGATCGGAGGGGGCGCCGGGGAGCTGTTTTTT,CASSSIGGGAGELFF
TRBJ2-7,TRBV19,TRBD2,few,TGTGCCAGTAGTATAATCGCGGGAGGAATGTACGAGCAGTACTTC,CASSIIAGGMYEQYF
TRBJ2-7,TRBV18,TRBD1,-,TGTGCCAGCTCACCACCAGTAAGGACAGGGGCCTCCTACGAGCAGTACTTC,CASSPPVRTGASYEQYF
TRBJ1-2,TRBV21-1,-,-,TGTGCCAGCAGCAAACTCCCGGGCTACACCTTC,CASSKLPGYTF
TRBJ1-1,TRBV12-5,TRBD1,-,TGTGCTAGTGGTTTGTTGGGACAGGGCCGCGCTTTCTTT,CASGLLGQGRAFF
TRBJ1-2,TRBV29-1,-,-,TGCACCGTCCGGACAGAAGATAATATTAACTATGGCTACACCTTC,CTVRTEDNINYGYTF
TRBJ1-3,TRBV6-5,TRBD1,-,TGTGCCAGCAGTTCGACAGGGGGCTCTGGAAACACCATATATTTT,CASSSTGGSGNTIYF
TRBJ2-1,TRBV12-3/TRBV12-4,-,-,TGTGCCAGCCTTTCCTATTACAATGAGCAGTTCTTC,CASLSYYNEQFF
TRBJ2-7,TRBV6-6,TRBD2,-,TGTGCCAGCAGACCATTGCGTCGGGAGGGCCTCGTCGAGCAGTACTTC,CASRPLRREGLVEQYF
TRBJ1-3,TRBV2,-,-,TGTGCCAGCAAGGGGACATGGAGCTCTGGAAACACCATATATTTT,CASKGTWSSGNTIYF
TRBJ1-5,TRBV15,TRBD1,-,TGTGCCACCAGCAGAGAACCACAGGGGCGGCAGCCCCAGCATTTT,CATSREPQGRQPQHF
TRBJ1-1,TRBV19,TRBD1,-,TGTGCCAGTACCGATACAGGGGTTGGCACTGAAGCTTTCTTT,CASTDTGVGTEAFF
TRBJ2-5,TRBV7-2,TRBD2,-,TGTGCCAGCAGCTTAGCGGGACTACGTGGGACCCAGTACTTC,CASSLAGLRGTQYF
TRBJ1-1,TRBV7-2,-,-,TGTGCCAGCAGCTTAGAGAAGGGAGGGAACACTGAAGCTTTCTTT,CASSLEKGGNTEAFF
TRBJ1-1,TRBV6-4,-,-,TGTGCCAGCAGTGGGGGCCAGGGCGCCGCTTTCTTT,CASSGGQGAAFF
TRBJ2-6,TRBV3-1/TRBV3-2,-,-,TGTGCCAGCAGCCAGATTAGCTCTGGGGCCAACGTCCTGACTTTC,CASSQISSGANVLTF
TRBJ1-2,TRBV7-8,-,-,TGTGCCAGCAGCTTAGTTGGCAGGGTCTATGGCTACACCTTC,CASSLVGRVYGYTF
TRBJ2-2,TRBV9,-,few,TGTGCCAGCAGCACTCAGGGGCCCCCAGTGCCCGGGGAGCTGTTTTTT,CASSTQGPPVPGELFF
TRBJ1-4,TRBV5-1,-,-,TGCGCCAGCAGCTTAGGGACAACAACTAATGAAAAACTGTTTTTT,CASSLGTTTNEKLFF
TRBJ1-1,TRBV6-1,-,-,TGTGCCAGCAGTGAAGTTCGGGGTAACACTGAAGCTTTCTTT,CASSEVRGNTEAFF
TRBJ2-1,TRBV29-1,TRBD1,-,TGCAGCGTTGCGTCAGGGGGCTCCAACAATGAGCAGTTCTTC,CSVASGGSNNEQFF
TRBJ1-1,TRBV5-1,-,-,TGCGCCAGCAGGCTCAGTCCAGGGAACACTGAAGCTTTCTTT,CASRLSPGNTEAFF
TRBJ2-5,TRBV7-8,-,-,TGTGCCAGCAGCCTGACAGGGGAGGGAGAGACCCAGTACTTC,CASSLTGEGETQYF
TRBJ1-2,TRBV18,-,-,TGTGCCAGCTCACCGGACAGAGCCTATGGCTACACCTTC,CASSPDRAYGYTF
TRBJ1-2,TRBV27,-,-,TGTGCCAGCAGTTTATATGCGGGGCCTAACTATGGCTACACCTTC,CASSLYAGPNYGYTF
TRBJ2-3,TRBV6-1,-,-,TGTGCCAGCAGTGAAAGTCGGTATAGCACAGATACGCAGTATTTT,CASSESRYSTDTQYF
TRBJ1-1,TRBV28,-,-,TGTGCCAGCAGTTTAAGCGGAAGTAGCGGAGCTTTCTTT,CASSLSGSSGAFF
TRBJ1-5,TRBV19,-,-,TGTGCCAGTAGTATAGAGGGAGGGAATCAGCCCCAGCATTTT,CASSIEGGNQPQHF
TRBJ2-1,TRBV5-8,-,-,TGTGCCAGCATCTGGGGCTCGTACAATGAGCAGTTCTTC,CASIWGSYNEQFF
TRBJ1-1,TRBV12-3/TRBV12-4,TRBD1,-,TGTGCCAGCAGGAGACAGGGAAGTGAAGCTTTCTTT,CASRRQGSEAFF